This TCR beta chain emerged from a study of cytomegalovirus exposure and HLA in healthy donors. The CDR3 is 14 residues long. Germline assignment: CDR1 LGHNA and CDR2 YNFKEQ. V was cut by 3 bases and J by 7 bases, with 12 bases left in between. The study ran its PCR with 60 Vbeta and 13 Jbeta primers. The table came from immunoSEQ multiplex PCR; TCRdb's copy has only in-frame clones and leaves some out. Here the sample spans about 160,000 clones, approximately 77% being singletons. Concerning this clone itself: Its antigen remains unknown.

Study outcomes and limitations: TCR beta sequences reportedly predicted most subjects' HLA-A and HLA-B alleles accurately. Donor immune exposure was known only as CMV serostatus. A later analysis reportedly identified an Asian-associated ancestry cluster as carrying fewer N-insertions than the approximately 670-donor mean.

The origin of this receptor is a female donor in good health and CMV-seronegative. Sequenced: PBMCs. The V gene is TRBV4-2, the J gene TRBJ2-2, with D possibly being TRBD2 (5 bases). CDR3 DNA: TGTGCCAGCAGCCAGGGATGGAGCGGCGGGGAGCTGTTTTTT. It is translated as CASSQGWSGGELFF.